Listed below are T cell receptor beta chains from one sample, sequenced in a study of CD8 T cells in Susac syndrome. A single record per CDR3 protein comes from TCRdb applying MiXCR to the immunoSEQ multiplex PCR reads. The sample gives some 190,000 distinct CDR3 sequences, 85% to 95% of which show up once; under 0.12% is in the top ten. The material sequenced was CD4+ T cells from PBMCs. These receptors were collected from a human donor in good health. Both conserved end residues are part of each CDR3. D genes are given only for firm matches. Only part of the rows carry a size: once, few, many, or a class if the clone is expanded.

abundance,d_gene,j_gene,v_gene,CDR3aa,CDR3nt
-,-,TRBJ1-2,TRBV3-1,CASSQDVGRMNYGYTF,TGTGCCAGCAGCCAAGACGTGGGGCGGATGAACTATGGCTACACCTTC
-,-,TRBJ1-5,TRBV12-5,CASGTRGPGQPQHF,TGTGCTAGTGGGACCAGGGGCCCTGGTCAGCCCCAGCATTTT
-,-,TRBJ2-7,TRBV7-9,CASSLEAYEQYF,TGTGCCAGCAGCTTAGAGGCCTACGAGCAGTACTTC
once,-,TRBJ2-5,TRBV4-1,CASSQEGYGTETQYF,TGCGCCAGCAGCCAAGAGGGCTACGGTACGGAGACCCAGTACTTC
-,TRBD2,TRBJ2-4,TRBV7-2,CASSLEGPGLGSPSTF,TGTGCCAGCAGCTTAGAAGGTCCGGGACTAGGCAGTCCTAGTACTTTC
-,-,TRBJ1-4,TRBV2,CASKAGQTNEKLFF,TGTGCCAGCAAGGCGGGACAAACTAATGAAAAACTGTTTTTT
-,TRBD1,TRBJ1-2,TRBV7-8,CASSVDRAYGYTF,TGTGCCAGCAGCGTAGACAGGGCCTATGGCTACACCTTC
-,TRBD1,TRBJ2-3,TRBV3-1,CASSPGTGGTDTQYF,TGTGCCAGCAGCCCGGGGACAGGGGGCACAGATACGCAGTATTTT
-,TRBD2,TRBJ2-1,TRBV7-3,CASSLRTSSYNEQFF,TGTGCCAGCAGCTTAAGGACTAGCAGTTACAATGAGCAGTTCTTC
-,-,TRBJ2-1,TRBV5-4,CASSPRVGSNEQFF,TGTGCCAGCAGCCCCCGTGTGGGGTCCAATGAGCAGTTCTTC
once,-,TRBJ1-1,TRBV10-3,CAISDRERRTEAFF,TGTGCCATCAGTGACAGGGAGAGACGCACTGAAGCTTTCTTT
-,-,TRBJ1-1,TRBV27,CATWGVGGTEAFF,TGTGCCACCTGGGGTGTGGGAGGGACTGAAGCTTTCTTT
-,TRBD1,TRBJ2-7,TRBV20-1,CSANKDDRTGAYEQYF,TGCAGTGCGAATAAGGACGACAGGACAGGGGCCTACGAGCAGTACTTC